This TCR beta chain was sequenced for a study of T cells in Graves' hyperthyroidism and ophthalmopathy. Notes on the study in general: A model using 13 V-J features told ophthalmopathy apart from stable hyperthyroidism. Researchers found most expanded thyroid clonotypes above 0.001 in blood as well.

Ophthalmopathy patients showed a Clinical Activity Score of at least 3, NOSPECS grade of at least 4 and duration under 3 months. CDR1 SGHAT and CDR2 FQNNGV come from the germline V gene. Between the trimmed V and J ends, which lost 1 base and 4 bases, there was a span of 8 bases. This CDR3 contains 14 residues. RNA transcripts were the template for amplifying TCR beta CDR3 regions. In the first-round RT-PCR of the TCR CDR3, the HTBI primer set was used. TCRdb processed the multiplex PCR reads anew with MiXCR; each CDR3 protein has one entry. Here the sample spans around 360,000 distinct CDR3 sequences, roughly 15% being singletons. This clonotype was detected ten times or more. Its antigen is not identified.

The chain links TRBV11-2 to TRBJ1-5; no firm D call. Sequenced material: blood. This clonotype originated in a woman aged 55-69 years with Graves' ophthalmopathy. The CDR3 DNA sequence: TGTGCCAGCAGCTTAGGTGCGGTGAATCAGCCCCAGCATTTT. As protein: CASSLGAVNQPQHF. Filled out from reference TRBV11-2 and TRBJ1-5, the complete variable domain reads EAGVAQSPRYKIIEKRQSVAFWCNPISGHATLYWYQQILGQGPKLLIQFQNNGVVDDSQLPKDRFSAERLKGVDSTLKIQPAKLEDSAVYLCASSLGAVNQPQHFGDGTRLSIL.